A single T cell receptor (beta chain) is shown here with its context. Its antigen is currently unknown. The sample comes from a study of T cells expressing NK-cell markers. The study's findings and limits: A range of about 1.0-7.5% of CD8+ T cells consisted of dominant NKG2C+ clonotypes in roughly 6 donors.

From its re-call of the 5' RACE reads, TCRdb lists each CDR3 protein once, without DNA. The sample's table shows more than 250,000 distinct CDR3 sequences. The CDR3 sequence is 16 residues long. The TCR sequence derives from a man younger than 35 in good health. Sequencing input: blood T cells: a sorted CD56 or NKG2C T cell subset, CD4+ or CD8+ T cells, or bulk PBMC T cells (not recorded which). The chain joins TRBV12-3 or TRBV12-4 to TRBJ2-5; the D call from TCRdb, TRBD1, cannot be confirmed without DNA. This CDR3 is CASSFRTGAPQETQYF.